The rows below give T cell receptor beta chains drawn from one sample of a study of shared T cell receptors in the human thymus. Assay: immunoSEQ multiplex PCR; the TCRdb copy retains only in-frame clones and omits some. Of more than 550,000 clones listed, approximately 85% are singletons. Another study also made use of these data, one on human thymus T cells.

Sequencing used thymocytes. These receptors originate from a girl under three years old with a congenital heart defect. CDR3s include the opening cysteine and the closing phenylalanine or tryptophan. A D gene is named only where the DNA matches it firmly. Clone size is given for some rows only: seen once, a few or many times, or a class if the clone is expanded.

CDR3nt: TGCGCCAGCAGCCAATCGACAGGGGAGAATCAGCCCCAGCATTTT
CDR3aa: CASSQSTGENQPQHF
v_gene: TRBV4-3
j_gene: TRBJ1-5
abundance: -
d_gene: TRBD1

CDR3nt: TGTGCCAGCAGTGAATCTACAGGGGGTTTGGAGACCCAGTACTTC
CDR3aa: CASSESTGGLETQYF
v_gene: TRBV6-1
j_gene: TRBJ2-5
abundance: -
d_gene: TRBD1

CDR3nt: TGTGCCAGCAGTGATGTGTACGCCGGCTACAATGAGCAGTTCTTC
CDR3aa: CASSDVYAGYNEQFF
v_gene: TRBV2
j_gene: TRBJ2-1
abundance: -
d_gene: -

CDR3nt: TGTGCCATCGGCAGGAGGGTCACGGGGAACACTGAAGCTTTCTTT
CDR3aa: CAIGRRVTGNTEAFF
v_gene: TRBV10-3
j_gene: TRBJ1-1
abundance: -
d_gene: -

CDR3nt: TGTGCCAGCAGTTTGGGCCAGGGGCCCCTCGATGGAAACACCATATATTTT
CDR3aa: CASSLGQGPLDGNTIYF
v_gene: TRBV27
j_gene: TRBJ1-3
abundance: -
d_gene: -

CDR3nt: TGTGCCAGCAGCACCCAGGACAGGGGATATGGCTACACCTTC
CDR3aa: CASSTQDRGYGYTF
v_gene: TRBV7-2
j_gene: TRBJ1-2
abundance: -
d_gene: TRBD1

CDR3nt: TGCAGCGTCCCCAGATTCCGAGCCGGGACAGAAGGCTATGGCTACACCTTC
CDR3aa: CSVPRFRAGTEGYGYTF
v_gene: TRBV29-1
j_gene: TRBJ1-2
abundance: -
d_gene: TRBD1

CDR3nt: TGTGCCAGCAGCTCCGCGGACAGGATCTACGAGCAGTACTTC
CDR3aa: CASSSADRIYEQYF
v_gene: TRBV5-4
j_gene: TRBJ2-7
abundance: -
d_gene: TRBD1

CDR3nt: TGTGCCAGCAGTTTTCCCGGACAGGTCCGTGAAAAACTGTTTTTT
CDR3aa: CASSFPGQVREKLFF
v_gene: TRBV28
j_gene: TRBJ1-4
abundance: -
d_gene: TRBD1

CDR3nt: TGCGCCAGCAGCCCCAGGACAGGGTTTGCCGGGGAGCTGTTTTTT
CDR3aa: CASSPRTGFAGELFF
v_gene: TRBV5-1
j_gene: TRBJ2-2
abundance: -
d_gene: TRBD1

CDR3nt: TGTGCCAGCAGCCTGATATTCAGCGGGAACACCGGGGAGCTGTTTTTT
CDR3aa: CASSLIFSGNTGELFF
v_gene: TRBV7-2
j_gene: TRBJ2-2
abundance: -
d_gene: -

CDR3nt: TGTGCCAGCAGCTCAACGGGACTAGTATTCCCCGGGGAGCTGTTTTTT
CDR3aa: CASSSTGLVFPGELFF
v_gene: TRBV11-2
j_gene: TRBJ2-2
abundance: -
d_gene: TRBD2

CDR3nt: TGTGCCAGCAGCTGGCCCCGAACAGGGGTAAGGAATTCACCCCTCCACTTT
CDR3aa: CASSWPRTGVRNSPLHF
v_gene: TRBV11-2
j_gene: TRBJ1-6
abundance: -
d_gene: TRBD1

CDR3nt: TGCGCCCCCGGGATCGGCTTCACCGGGGAGCTGTTTTTT
CDR3aa: CAPGIGFTGELFF
v_gene: TRBV10-1
j_gene: TRBJ2-2
abundance: -
d_gene: -

CDR3nt: TGTGCCAGCAAGGACTGGACAGATACGCAGTATTTT
CDR3aa: CASKDWTDTQYF
v_gene: TRBV6-4
j_gene: TRBJ2-3
abundance: -
d_gene: -

CDR3nt: TGCGCCAGCAGCCCCGGCCCGGATAACCTACAGGGGACCCAGTACTTC
CDR3aa: CASSPGPDNLQGTQYF
v_gene: TRBV5-1
j_gene: TRBJ2-5
abundance: -
d_gene: -

CDR3nt: TGTGCCACCAGCAGGAGGGATAATTCACCCCTCCACTTT
CDR3aa: CATSRRDNSPLHF
v_gene: TRBV15
j_gene: TRBJ1-6
abundance: -
d_gene: -

CDR3nt: TGTGCCAGCAGCTGGCGACTAGCGGTGACCCCCTCCTACAATGAGCAGTTCTTC
CDR3aa: CASSWRLAVTPSYNEQFF
v_gene: TRBV5-4
j_gene: TRBJ2-1
abundance: -
d_gene: TRBD2

CDR3nt: TGTGCCTCCCGAGGCGAGCGGGGGGGCCTCTCCTACAATGAGCAGTTCTTC
CDR3aa: CASRGERGGLSYNEQFF
v_gene: TRBV19
j_gene: TRBJ2-1
abundance: -
d_gene: TRBD2

CDR3nt: TGTGCCAGCAGCCCCCAGCAGGGGCCCAATGAGCAGTTCTTC
CDR3aa: CASSPQQGPNEQFF
v_gene: TRBV9
j_gene: TRBJ2-1
abundance: few
d_gene: -

CDR3nt: TGTGCCAGCTTCACAAGGGGGTACTATGGCTACACCTTC
CDR3aa: CASFTRGYYGYTF
v_gene: TRBV18
j_gene: TRBJ1-2
abundance: -
d_gene: -

CDR3nt: TGTGCCAGCAGCCAAGATGAGACTAGCCTCACGAACACCGGGGAGCTGTTTTTT
CDR3aa: CASSQDETSLTNTGELFF
v_gene: TRBV14
j_gene: TRBJ2-2
abundance: -
d_gene: TRBD2

CDR3nt: TGTGCCAGCAGCTTAGACTCCAGGGTTTTAGGCACCATATATTTT
CDR3aa: CASSLDSRVLGTIYF
v_gene: TRBV7-9
j_gene: TRBJ1-3
abundance: -
d_gene: -

CDR3nt: TGTGCCACCAGCTGTAGCGGGGGCCTTCAGTCCGGGGAGCTGTTTTTT
CDR3aa: CATSCSGGLQSGELFF
v_gene: TRBV15
j_gene: TRBJ2-2
abundance: -
d_gene: TRBD2

CDR3nt: TGTGCCAGTAGTATTCAGGGGTTGGGGCATGGCTACACCTTC
CDR3aa: CASSIQGLGHGYTF
v_gene: TRBV19
j_gene: TRBJ1-2
abundance: -
d_gene: -

CDR3nt: TGTGCCAGCAGCCAAGGGTTGGGGGCTCTTGCCGATACGCAGTATTTT
CDR3aa: CASSQGLGALADTQYF
v_gene: TRBV14
j_gene: TRBJ2-3
abundance: -
d_gene: -

CDR3nt: TGTGCCACCAGCAGAGATTCGTACAGGGGAACAGATACGCAGTATTTT
CDR3aa: CATSRDSYRGTDTQYF
v_gene: TRBV15
j_gene: TRBJ2-3
abundance: -
d_gene: TRBD1

CDR3nt: TGTGCCAGCAGTGAGCTCCGGGACAGTCCCTACGAGCAGTACTTC
CDR3aa: CASSELRDSPYEQYF
v_gene: TRBV2
j_gene: TRBJ2-7
abundance: -
d_gene: TRBD1

CDR3nt: TGCAGCACCAGACAGGGGCCGAACCTAAACATTCAGTACTTC
CDR3aa: CSTRQGPNLNIQYF
v_gene: TRBV29-1
j_gene: TRBJ2-4
abundance: -
d_gene: TRBD1

CDR3nt: TGTGCCAGTAGTATAGTTTCGGGACTCTATGGCTACACCTTC
CDR3aa: CASSIVSGLYGYTF
v_gene: TRBV19
j_gene: TRBJ1-2
abundance: -
d_gene: -

CDR3nt: TGTGCCAGCACCAGAGAATGGGGGCCGACTGAAGCTTTCTTT
CDR3aa: CASTREWGPTEAFF
v_gene: TRBV6-1
j_gene: TRBJ1-1
abundance: -
d_gene: -

CDR3nt: TGTGCCAGCAGCTTACCCACTAACAGGGCGACGAGGGTCTACGAGCAGTACTTC
CDR3aa: CASSLPTNRATRVYEQYF
v_gene: TRBV7-8
j_gene: TRBJ2-7
abundance: -
d_gene: -

CDR3nt: TGCGCCAGCAGCTTGGACCCCGGGACAGGCGACGGCTACACCTTC
CDR3aa: CASSLDPGTGDGYTF
v_gene: TRBV5-1
j_gene: TRBJ1-2
abundance: once
d_gene: TRBD1

CDR3nt: TGTGCGGGCGGACCGGGACAGGATAGCAAGGGCACTGAAGCTTTCTTT
CDR3aa: CAGGPGQDSKGTEAFF
v_gene: TRBV5-5
j_gene: TRBJ1-1
abundance: -
d_gene: TRBD1

CDR3nt: TGTGCCAGCAGCCAAGAAGAAGGACAGGGGGCGGGAGAGACCCAGTACTTC
CDR3aa: CASSQEEGQGAGETQYF
v_gene: TRBV14
j_gene: TRBJ2-5
abundance: once
d_gene: TRBD1

CDR3nt: TGCGCCAGCAGCTTTACCGGCGGGGGTGGATCCTACGAGCAGTACTTC
CDR3aa: CASSFTGGGGSYEQYF
v_gene: TRBV5-1
j_gene: TRBJ2-7
abundance: -
d_gene: TRBD2

CDR3nt: TGTGCCAGCAGTGAAAACGGGACAGGGAACAATCAGCCCCAGCATTTT
CDR3aa: CASSENGTGNNQPQHF
v_gene: TRBV6-1
j_gene: TRBJ1-5
abundance: -
d_gene: TRBD1

CDR3nt: TGTGCCAGCAGTGGGGGGGAGGGAAAGGACACTGAAGCTTTCTTT
CDR3aa: CASSGGEGKDTEAFF
v_gene: TRBV6-1
j_gene: TRBJ1-1
abundance: -
d_gene: -

CDR3nt: TGCGCCAGCAGCCAAGACGGCGGGGTGGGGACCGGGGAGCTGTTTTTT
CDR3aa: CASSQDGGVGTGELFF
v_gene: TRBV4-1
j_gene: TRBJ2-2
abundance: -
d_gene: -

CDR3nt: TGCGCCAGCAGCTTGGACAGGGGAATTGGGGATTCTAATGAAAAACTGTTTTTT
CDR3aa: CASSLDRGIGDSNEKLFF
v_gene: TRBV5-1
j_gene: TRBJ1-4
abundance: -
d_gene: TRBD1

CDR3nt: TGTGCCAGCAGTAACCAAGGAGGGCTGGGGGGCTACACCTTC
CDR3aa: CASSNQGGLGGYTF
v_gene: TRBV6-5
j_gene: TRBJ1-2
abundance: -
d_gene: -

CDR3nt: TGCGCCAGCAGCTCAGACAGCAGCTATGGCTACACCTTC
CDR3aa: CASSSDSSYGYTF
v_gene: TRBV5-1
j_gene: TRBJ1-2
abundance: -
d_gene: -

CDR3nt: TGTGCCAGCAGCTTAGGTCGCGGGGGCAGGAACACGTACCAAGAGACCCAGTACTTC
CDR3aa: CASSLGRGGRNTYQETQYF
v_gene: TRBV7-9
j_gene: TRBJ2-5
abundance: -
d_gene: -

CDR3nt: TGTGCCAGCAGCTCCCCGAGGTTTCGTGGTCCTAACTATGGCTACACCTTC
CDR3aa: CASSSPRFRGPNYGYTF
v_gene: TRBV9
j_gene: TRBJ1-2
abundance: -
d_gene: -

CDR3nt: TGTGCCAGCAGCGTAGTCACAGGCCCGGGGAACACTGAAGCTTTCTTT
CDR3aa: CASSVVTGPGNTEAFF
v_gene: TRBV9
j_gene: TRBJ1-1
abundance: -
d_gene: -

CDR3nt: TGCGCCAGCAGCCAAGTCAGGGGCAGCAATCAGCCCCAGCATTTT
CDR3aa: CASSQVRGSNQPQHF
v_gene: TRBV4-3
j_gene: TRBJ1-5
abundance: -
d_gene: -

CDR3nt: TGTGCCAGCAGCTTGGTGTCTAGCGGGGGGAAGGGAAACATTCAGTACTTC
CDR3aa: CASSLVSSGGKGNIQYF
v_gene: TRBV5-6
j_gene: TRBJ2-4
abundance: -
d_gene: TRBD2

CDR3nt: TGTGCCAGCAGCTCAACTAACTGGTCTGGCTACACCTTC
CDR3aa: CASSSTNWSGYTF
v_gene: TRBV5-4
j_gene: TRBJ1-2
abundance: -
d_gene: -

CDR3nt: TGTGCCTGGGCGGGACAGGGGAGGTCGGACGAGCAGTACTTC
CDR3aa: CAWAGQGRSDEQYF
v_gene: TRBV30
j_gene: TRBJ2-7
abundance: -
d_gene: TRBD1

CDR3nt: TGTGCCAGCAGCCAAGTGATAAAGGGGGCGAGGAGAGAGACCCAGTACTTC
CDR3aa: CASSQVIKGARRETQYF
v_gene: TRBV14
j_gene: TRBJ2-5
abundance: few
d_gene: TRBD1

CDR3nt: TGCAGTGCTACTAAGAACACTGAAGCTTTCTTT
CDR3aa: CSATKNTEAFF
v_gene: TRBV20-1
j_gene: TRBJ1-1
abundance: -
d_gene: -

CDR3nt: TGTGCCACCAGCCGCCTGACCGGGCCCGGGAGCGACGAGCAGTACTTC
CDR3aa: CATSRLTGPGSDEQYF
v_gene: TRBV15
j_gene: TRBJ2-7
abundance: -
d_gene: -

CDR3nt: TGTGCCAGCAGTCCACGGGACAGGGTTTACCAGCCCCAGCATTTT
CDR3aa: CASSPRDRVYQPQHF
v_gene: TRBV28
j_gene: TRBJ1-5
abundance: -
d_gene: TRBD1